The T cell receptor beta chain under discussion was sequenced for a study of cytomegalovirus exposure and HLA in healthy donors. The CDR3 sequence is 14 residues long. The ends were cut back, 4 bases at V and 4 bases at J, with 10 bases in the middle. Germline CDR1 is SNHLY and CDR2 is FYNNEI. A multiplex PCR was run with 60 Vbeta primers and 13 Jbeta primers. Clones were read by immunoSEQ multiplex PCR, and TCRdb kept only the in-frame ones, dropping some. Among roughly 130,000 clones, approximately 73% were seen once, and the ten largest hold 1.3%. The chain joins TRBV2 to TRBJ2-2, with D possibly matching TRBD1 (7 bases). Sequenced input: PBMCs. This clonotype originated in a middle-aged woman in good health and CMV-seronegative. The CDR3 region has the DNA TGTGCCAGCAGTGTCCAGGGGGGCACCGGGGAGCTGTTTTTT. Amino acids: CASSVQGGTGELFF. The full variable domain, rest sourced from reference TRBV2 and TRBJ2-2, is EPEVTQTPSHQVTQMGQEVILRCVPISNHLYFYWYRQILGQKVEFLVSFYNNEISEKSEIFDDQFSVERPDGSNFTLKIRSTKLEDSAMYFCASSVQGGTGELFFGEGSRLTVL.